The T cell receptor beta chain under discussion was sequenced for a study of identifying expanded T cells in peripheral blood (dated by TCRdb to between 2017 and 2020). At the level of the whole study: Separate aliquots of the same genomic DNA pool were sequenced to produce technical replicates, and four replicates were compared in pairs. General findings and caveats noted by the study authors: In all healthy donors, the variance in clone template counts between samples taken 2 to 3 weeks apart rose significantly as total template count increased. Across all healthy-donor time intervals, the beta-binomial model significantly lowered both the number of clones called differentially abundant and the false-positive rate. The authors expected that biological variance in healthy repertoires might rise further over much longer intervals, such as months to years. The binomial model flagged around 1.2 differentially abundant clones between technical replicates, compared with about 17 over about 2 weeks and 19 over four weeks.

No immune events, such as infections, were documented for the healthy donors during the collection period. To calibrate time-dependent variance in a beta-binomial model of T-cell clone differential abundance, blood repertoires from healthy donors were used as a training cohort. The training cohort included some ten healthy donors, of whom 3 were female and 7 were male. An age range of about 29 to 65 years, with an average of roughly 47 years, was recorded for the donors. Whole blood was collected from each healthy donor at three time points spaced approximately 2 weeks apart and obtained from a commercial supplier. Genomic DNA was extracted from unsorted whole blood for immunosequencing. The CDR3 measures 12 amino acids from cysteine to phenylalanine. Left in the record is the CDR3 DNA by itself, 36 bases read in frame from the first base. Per the germline V gene, SGHVS is the CDR1 and FNYEAQ is the CDR2. V loses 1 base of germline sequence and J loses 7 bases, and the interval between the two ends is 8 bases.

The immunoSEQ Assay, which uses bias-controlled multiplex PCR amplification of genomic DNA, was used to profile TCRbeta CDR3 regions. In the original analysis: The absolute abundance of each unique TCRbeta CDR3 region was quantified after sequences were collapsed and filtered. Differential abundance was assessed using a binomial (Fisher-equivalent) model and a beta-binomial model in which time-dependent variance fitted from healthy donors was added. Clones with fewer than 5 combined templates were removed, and a clone was called differentially abundant if the clone's Benjamini-Hochberg FDR was below 0.01. In the beta-binomial model, variance was expressed as a function of the total template count across the two samples, in the form v = (b*log(k)+a)^2. This is the immuneACCESS table as TCRdb keeps it, with only in-frame sequences that have V and J called. A part of the clones is gone; compared with another copy, unresolved V genes explain less than half, and the rest is unexplained. V and J calls and clone size are as listed in that table; D and trimming were resolved from the DNA. The sample has some 80,000 clones on record, roughly 90% of them singletons. Less than 9.5% of the sample is taken by the ten largest.

To note about this clone: It has no known antigen specificity. Base qualities are missing; no much larger clone stands one base away.

The chain uses TRBV7-6 and TRBJ2-7; the D region may be TRBD1 or TRBD2, each matching 5 bases equally. This clonotype was sampled from a person aged 18 to 75 in good health. The sequenced sample was blood. The CDR3 here reads CASSLDGGEQYF. The nucleotides read TGTGCCAGCAGCTTAGATGGGGGAGAGCAGTACTTC.